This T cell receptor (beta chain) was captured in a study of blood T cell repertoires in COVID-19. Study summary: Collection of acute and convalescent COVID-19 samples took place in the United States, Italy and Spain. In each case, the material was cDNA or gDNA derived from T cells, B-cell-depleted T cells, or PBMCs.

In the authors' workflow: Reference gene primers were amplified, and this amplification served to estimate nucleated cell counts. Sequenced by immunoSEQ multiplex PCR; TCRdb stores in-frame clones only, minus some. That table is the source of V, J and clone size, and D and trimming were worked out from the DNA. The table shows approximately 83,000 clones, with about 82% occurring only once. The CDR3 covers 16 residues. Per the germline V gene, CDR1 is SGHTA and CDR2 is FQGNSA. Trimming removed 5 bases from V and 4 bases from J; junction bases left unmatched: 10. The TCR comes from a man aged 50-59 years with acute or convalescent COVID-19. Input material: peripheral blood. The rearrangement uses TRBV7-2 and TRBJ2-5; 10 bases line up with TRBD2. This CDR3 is CASSTGASGGLETQYF. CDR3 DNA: TGTGCCAGCAGCACTGGGGCTAGCGGGGGTCTAGAGACCCAGTACTTC.